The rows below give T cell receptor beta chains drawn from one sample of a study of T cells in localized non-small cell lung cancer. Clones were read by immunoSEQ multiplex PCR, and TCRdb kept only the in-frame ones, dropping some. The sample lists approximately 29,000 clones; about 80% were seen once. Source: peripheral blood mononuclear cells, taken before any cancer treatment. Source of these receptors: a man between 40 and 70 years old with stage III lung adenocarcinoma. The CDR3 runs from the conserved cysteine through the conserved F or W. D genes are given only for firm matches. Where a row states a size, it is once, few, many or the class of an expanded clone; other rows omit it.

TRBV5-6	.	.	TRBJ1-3	TGTGCCAGCAGTACGCGAAACACCATATATTTT	CASSTRNTIYF
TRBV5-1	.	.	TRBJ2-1	TGCGCCAGCAGCTCAACTCACAATGAGCAGTTCTTC	CASSSTHNEQFF
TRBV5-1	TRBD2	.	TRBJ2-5	TGCGCCAGCAGCTATTTAGCGGGAAGCCAAGAGACCCAGTACTTC	CASSYLAGSQETQYF
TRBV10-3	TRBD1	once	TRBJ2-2	TGTGCCATCAGTGCCTGGACAGGGGGGGTCGGGGAGCTGTTTTTT	CAISAWTGGVGELFF
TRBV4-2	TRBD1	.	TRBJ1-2	TGTGCCAGCAGCCAAGAGAAACAGGCAGGGGGTGGCTACACCTTC	CASSQEKQAGGGYTF
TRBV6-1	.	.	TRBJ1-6	TGTGCCAGCAGTGAAGCCGGGGTATGGAATTCACCCCTCCACTTT	CASSEAGVWNSPLHF
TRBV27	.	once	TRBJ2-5	TGTGCCAGCAGTTTGGGACGCCTCCAAGAGACCCAGTACTTC	CASSLGRLQETQYF
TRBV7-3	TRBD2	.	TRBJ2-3	TGTGCCAGCAGCCCCGGACTAGCGGGAGGGGATACGCAGTATTTT	CASSPGLAGGDTQYF
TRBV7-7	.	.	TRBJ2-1	TGTGCTAGCAGCTTTGACAACGACAATGAGCAGTTCTTC	CASSFDNDNEQFF
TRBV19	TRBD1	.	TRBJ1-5	TGTGCCAGTTCAGGCAGGGGGACTCAGCCCCAGCATTTT	CASSGRGTQPQHF
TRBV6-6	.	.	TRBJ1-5	TGTGCCAGCAGTTTGGTTCAAAATCAGCCCCAGCATTTT	CASSLVQNQPQHF
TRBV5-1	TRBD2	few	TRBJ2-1	TGCGCCAGCAGCTTGGGCCTGACTAGCAATTACAATGAGCAGTTCTTC	CASSLGLTSNYNEQFF
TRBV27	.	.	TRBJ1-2	TGTGCCAGCAGTTTGGGTGGGGGTGATTATGGCTACACCTTC	CASSLGGGDYGYTF
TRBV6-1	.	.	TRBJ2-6	TGTGCCAGCAGTGCCGTCAGGTTCCCCTCTGGGGCCAACGTCCTGACTTTC	CASSAVRFPSGANVLTF
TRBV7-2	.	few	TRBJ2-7	TGTGCCAGCAGCTTACAGGGCTTCTTCTACGAGCAGTACTTC	CASSLQGFFYEQYF
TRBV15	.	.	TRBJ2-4	TGTGCCACCAGCAGCGGTGTAGCCAAAAACATTCAGTACTTC	CATSSGVAKNIQYF
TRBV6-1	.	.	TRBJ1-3	TGTGCCAGCAGAAAGTTGGGGAGTGGAAACACCATATATTTT	CASRKLGSGNTIYF
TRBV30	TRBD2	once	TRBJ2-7	TGTGCCTGGGAAACGGTAAGACTAGCGGGAGTCGGTGAGCAGTACTTC	CAWETVRLAGVGEQYF
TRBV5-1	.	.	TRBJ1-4	TGCGCCAGCAGCGCCAACCCAGGGGTACGAGAAAAACTGTTTTTT	CASSANPGVREKLFF
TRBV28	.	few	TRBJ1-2	TGTGCCAGCATGTGGGGGAGGGTGAGAGTGAAAGGTGGCTACACCTTC	CASMWGRVRVKGGYTF
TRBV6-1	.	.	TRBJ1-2	TGTGCCAGCAGTGAAGCGGGACACCCAAACTATGGCTACACCTTC	CASSEAGHPNYGYTF
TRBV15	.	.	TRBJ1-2	TGTGCCACCAGCAGAGACAACTATGGCTACACCTTC	CATSRDNYGYTF
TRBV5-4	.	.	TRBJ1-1	TGTGCCAGCAGACAACAGGAAGGCACTGAAGCTTTCTTT	CASRQQEGTEAFF
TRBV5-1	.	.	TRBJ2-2	TGCGCCAGCAGCTTGTTAGGGTCTCAGGCCGGGGAGCTGTTTTTT	CASSLLGSQAGELFF
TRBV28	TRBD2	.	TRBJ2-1	TGTGCCAGCAGTTTTCCCGGGACTAGCGGGGTCAATGAGCAGTTCTTC	CASSFPGTSGVNEQFF
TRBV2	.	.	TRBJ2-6	TGTGCCAGCAGTGAAGAGGGATCTGGGGCCAACGTCCTGACTTTC	CASSEEGSGANVLTF
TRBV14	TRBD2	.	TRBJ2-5	TGTGCCAGCAGCCAAGCTAGCGGAAGACGCCAAGAGACCCAGTACTTC	CASSQASGRRQETQYF
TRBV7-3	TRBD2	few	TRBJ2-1	TGTGCCGGGTTAGCGGGAGGGCCTGTGGAGGAGCAGTTCTTC	CAGLAGGPVEEQFF
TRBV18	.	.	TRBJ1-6	TGTGCCAGCTCAGATGGGATGTTCAATTCACCCCTCCACTTT	CASSDGMFNSPLHF
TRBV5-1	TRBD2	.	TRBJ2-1	TGCGCCAGCAGCAGACTCCCCGGGACTAGCGGGATGGTTGAGCAGTTCTTC	CASSRLPGTSGMVEQFF
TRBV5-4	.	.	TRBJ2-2	TGTGCCAGCAGCTTGGGGACGGGAACAGGGGGGGAGCTGTTTTTT	CASSLGTGTGGELFF
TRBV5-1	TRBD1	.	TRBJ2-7	TGCGCCAGCAGCTCCGGGACAGGGGTCTACGAGCAGTACTTC	CASSSGTGVYEQYF
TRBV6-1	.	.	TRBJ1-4	TGTGCCAGCAGGGGGCAAGTAGGTGAAAAACTGTTTTTT	CASRGQVGEKLFF
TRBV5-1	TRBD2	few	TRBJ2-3	TGCGCCAGCAGCTTGGCCCCGGGACTAGCTACAGATACGCAGTATTTT	CASSLAPGLATDTQYF
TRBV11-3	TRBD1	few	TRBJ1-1	TGTGCCAGCAGCTTAGATCGGGACAGGGAAGCTTTCTTT	CASSLDRDREAFF
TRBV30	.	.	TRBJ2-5	TGTGCCTGGAGTACCTCGACAGACCAGTACTTC	CAWSTSTDQYF
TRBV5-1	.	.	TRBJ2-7	TGCGCCAGCAGCCCACCGACCTCGACTAGTTCGGACGAGCAGTACTTC	CASSPPTSTSSDEQYF
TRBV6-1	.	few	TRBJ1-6	TGTGCCAGCAGTGGAGACCTTTATAATTCACCCCTCCACTTT	CASSGDLYNSPLHF
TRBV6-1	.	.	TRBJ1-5	TGTGCCAGCAGTGAAGCCAGCAATCAGCCCCAGCATTTT	CASSEASNQPQHF
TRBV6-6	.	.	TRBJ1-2	TGTGCCAGCTCAGGCGGGAAAGCTAACTATGGCTACACCTTC	CASSGGKANYGYTF
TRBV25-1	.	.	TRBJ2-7	TGTGCCAGCAGAGGACAGTCCTACGAGCAGTACTTC	CASRGQSYEQYF
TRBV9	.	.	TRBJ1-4	TGTGCCAGCAGTGAGGGGATGAGTGAAAAACTGTTTTTT	CASSEGMSEKLFF
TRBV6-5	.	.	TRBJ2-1	TGTGCCAGCAGTGCCTCCTGGACAACTAACAATGAGCAGTTCTTC	CASSASWTTNNEQFF
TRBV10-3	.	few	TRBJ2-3	TGTGCCATCAGTGACTCCAGCGGAAGCACAGATACGCAGTATTTT	CAISDSSGSTDTQYF
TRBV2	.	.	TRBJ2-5	TGTGCCAGCAGTGCCGGGGTAATAAAAGAGACCCAGTACTTC	CASSAGVIKETQYF
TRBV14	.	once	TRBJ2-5	TGTGCCAGCAGCCTTTCGGACCTCAGAGTTATCCAGTACTTC	CASSLSDLRVIQYF
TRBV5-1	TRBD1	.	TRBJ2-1	TGCGCCAGCAGTCGACAGGGGGCGGGTTCCTACAATGAGCAGTTCTTC	CASSRQGAGSYNEQFF
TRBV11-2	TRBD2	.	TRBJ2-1	TGTGCCAGCAGCTTAGGCAGCGGGGGGCGATACAATGAGCAGTTCTTC	CASSLGSGGRYNEQFF
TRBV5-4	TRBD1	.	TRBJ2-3	TGTGCCAGCAGCCATGGGACAGTCACAGATACGCAGTATTTT	CASSHGTVTDTQYF
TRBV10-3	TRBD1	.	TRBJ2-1	TGTGCCATCAGTCAACCGGGACAGGGGGCTCGGGAGCAGTTCTTC	CAISQPGQGAREQFF
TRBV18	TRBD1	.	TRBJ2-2	TGTGCCAGCTCACCTGGGACAGGGTCCGGGGAGCTGTTTTTT	CASSPGTGSGELFF
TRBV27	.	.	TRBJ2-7	TGTGCCAGCAGCCAACATGGAGGTCGGGCGACTTGGGAGCAGTACTTC	CASSQHGGRATWEQYF
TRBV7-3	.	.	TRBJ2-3	TGTGCCAGCAGCTTAGGTTCCAGCACAGATACGCAGTATTTT	CASSLGSSTDTQYF
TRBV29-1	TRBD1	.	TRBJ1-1	TGCAGCGTGCGGGGACAGGGATCGATGAACACTGAAGCTTTCTTT	CSVRGQGSMNTEAFF
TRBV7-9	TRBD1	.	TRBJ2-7	TGTGCCAGCAGCTTAGGACACGGACAGGGGTTCCACGAGCAGTACTTC	CASSLGHGQGFHEQYF
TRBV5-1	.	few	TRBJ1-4	TGCGCCAGCAGCTTTACAGGGACGTCTCGGGAAAAACTGTTTTTT	CASSFTGTSREKLFF
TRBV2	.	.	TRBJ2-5	TGTGCCAGCAGTGAAGCGGTTAGGGGGTACTTC	CASSEAVRGYF
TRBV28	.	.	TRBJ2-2	TGTGCCAGCAGTTTATTGGGCGGGGAGCTGTTTTTT	CASSLLGGELFF